This T cell receptor beta chain was recorded in a study of T cell responses to AZD1222 COVID-19 vaccine. TCRdb's copy holds only in-frame clones and misses some; the assay was immunoSEQ multiplex PCR. The sample includes about 83,000 clones, 70% to 90% of them seen just once. As for this clone: Its antigen is not known.

Broader study findings: Among those given AZD1222, only five or six were seropositive at baseline. Two AZD1222 administrations were followed by greater Spike-specific TCR breadth and depth. CD4 TCRs covered the whole spike, strongest at regions 160-218 and 743-854.

Germline V gives CDR1 MNHEY, CDR2 SVGAGI. V lost 6 bases and J lost 9, with 12 bases in between. There are 13 residues in the CDR3. This receptor was taken from an adult who received the AZD1222 COVID-19 vaccine. The sample consisted of peripheral blood, taken 28 days after the second AZD1222 dose. The chain carries TRBV6-5 and TRBJ1-6; perhaps TRBD1 as D (5 bases). The CDR3 region is CASSQGIGSPLHF. The CDR3 DNA sequence: TGTGCCAGCAGCCAGGGCATTGGTTCACCCCTCCACTTT.